Included here is one TCR beta chain sequence, with context. This clonotype was counted many times. Its cognate antigen has yet to be identified. Base qualities are not provided; no much larger clone lies one nucleotide away. The time point label, read with the paper, signifies: pre-sensitization, week 0. The treatment or condition label, as the study defines it: therapeutic diphenylcyclopropenone sensitization with weekly scalp DPC. Total RNA was extracted from unfractionated whole blood that had been collected in Tempus Blood RNA tubes. At each patch-test visit, blood was drawn before the patch test was applied. Patients were eligible if aged 18 to 70, diagnosed with alopecia and judged suitable for DPC therapy, and pregnant patients were excluded. The germline V gene (reference sequence) specifies SEHNR as CDR1 and FQNEAQ as CDR2. The CDR3 spans 13 residues, from the cysteine through the phenylalanine. Only the CDR3 part of the read is kept: 39 bases, read in frame from the first base. V is reduced by 2 bases and J by 3 bases, leaving a spacing of 8 bases between them.

Library creation used RACE. Instrument used: NextSeq 500. During library preparation, unique molecular identifiers were attached to individual cDNA molecules so that TCRs could be counted in a quantitative, reproducible way. The original methods were these. The median number of TCRs per sample was roughly 100,000, ranging from roughly 20,000 to 700,000. The Decombinator software suite was used to annotate V, J and CDR3 in the TCR reads. For the PS versus PT1 abundance plots, all samples were subsampled to the same number of TCRs (28,000). Expanded TCRs were defined as absent before sensitization and observed at least eight times at the 2-week time point. TCRdb reprocessed the public reads (quality trimming at Q25 with fastp, clone calling with MiXCR) and kept in-frame beta chains. One record per CDR3 amino acid sequence lists the most common genes and DNA. The V and J calls shown here were made by TCRdb, not taken from the authors' results. The sample has tens of thousands of distinct CDR3 sequences on record, approximately 10% of them singletons. Around a quarter of the sample belongs to the ten largest clones.

This entry is derived from a study of human T cells and chemical hapten exposure (dated by TCRdb to the early 2020s). For context, the study as a whole: For sensitization, 2% DPC in acetone was applied to a 2 cm by 2 cm area of upper inner arm skin. Patients additionally received weekly therapeutic DPC doses to the scalp throughout the roughly 25-week study period. Patch testing was performed on the upper back with Finn chambers containing 0.01% DPC, and the patch tests were scored after 6 days according to International Contact Dermatitis Research Group standards. The mostly female patient cohort included alopecia areata with under or over 50% scalp involvement, alopecia totalis and alopecia universalis. The libraries were sequenced as a pool, and the TCR yield per sample differed mostly because of small variations in library volumes within the pool. The study tracked peripheral blood TCR repertoire changes in vivo during primary and secondary sensitization to the hapten diphenylcyclopropenone (DPC) in alopecia patients. Patient blood was sampled pre-sensitization (week 0) and at 2, 6 and about 24 weeks after DPC sensitization. Blood for TCR sequencing was provided by twenty-nine alopecia patients at one to four time points (pre-sensitization, 2, 6 and 24 weeks). Each blood RNA sample was used to sequence both TCR alpha and TCR beta chains. Paper-wide results and their limitations: DPC sensitization did not change how many TCRs were above 1 in 1000 frequency, and no evidence was found of alterations in global repertoire structure. Because all patients had alopecia, a presumed autoimmune disease, the immune response of the patients might differ from that of healthy individuals. The number of PT1 expanded TCRs positively correlated with patch test score, significant at thresholds 8, 16 and 32 but not 4. Repeated subsampling changed both the strength of the expansion versus patch-test correlation and the threshold at which that correlation became significant. Significantly more large CDR3 similarity clusters were formed by expanded TCRs than by pre-sensitization or healthy control sets, consistent with antigen-driven responses.

This sequence was found in a man aged 50 to 60 with alopecia areata. Some clones in this sample may be carry-over from other donors' samples. The chain uses TRBV7-9 and TRBJ2-7, with the D gene call left open. The sample in question was whole blood, obtained in connection with sensitization to the hapten diphenylcyclopropenone (DPC). In nucleotide form, the sequence is TGTGCCAGCAGCTTAAGAGCCAGCTACGAGCAGTACTTC. This is translated as CASSLRASYEQYF.